These 32 T cell receptor beta chains share one sample of origin, sequenced in a study of T cell repertoires in cytomegalovirus infection. TCRdb re-analysed the reads in MiXCR, keeping a single row per CDR3 protein. Here the sample spans about 180,000 distinct CDR3 sequences, over 13% being singletons. Sample: PBMCs. The receptor source for this set is a human donor in good health (CMV status not recorded). Some clones in this sample may be carry-over from other donors' samples.

This clonotype was seen at least ten times. The chain carries TRBV12-3 or TRBV12-4 and TRBJ2-4; 7 nucleotides agree with TRBD1. This CDR3 is 15 amino acids long. Losses at the gene ends were 3 bases for V and 7 bases for J; bases not matched to a gene: 9. The CDR3 DNA sequence: TGTGCCAGCAGTTTTCGACAGGGCCAGGGGAACATTCAGTACTTC. It encodes CASSFRQGQGNIQYF.

A few counts support this clonotype. The J gene is TRBJ2-1, the V gene TRBV4-2; 7 bases match TRBD2. The CDR3 sequence is 18 residues long. Trimming removed 0 bases from V and 0 bases from J; junction bases left unmatched: 8. Germline CDR1 reads LGHNA; CDR2 reads YNFKEQ. The CDR3 DNA reads TGTGCCAGCAGCCAAGATGAGGCTGGCGGGAGCTCCTACAATGAGCAGTTCTTC. It codes for CASSQDEAGGSSYNEQFF.

There are many counts of this clonotype. The chain carries TRBV7-8 and TRBJ1-1, with D maybe TRBD1 (5 bases). V was shortened by 3 bases and J by 1 base, with 6 bases between the two germline ends. Germline V gives CDR1 SGHVS, CDR2 FQNEAQ. The CDR3 extends over 13 amino acids. The CDR3: CASSFTGNTEAFF. The CDR3 DNA reads as TGTGCCAGCAGCTTTACAGGGAACACTGAAGCTTTCTTT.

About this clonotype: A much larger clone lies one base from this, so it may be a read error. The chain joins TRBV29-1 to TRBJ2-1; TRBD2 is a possible D gene (6 bases). Germline CDR1 SQVTM, CDR2 ANQGSEA. The CDR3 length is 14 residues. Here the CDR3 reads CSVEGRGDWNVQFF. In DNA form, the CDR3 reads TGCAGCGTTGAAGGGCGGGGAGATTGGAATGTGCAGTTCTTC.

This clonotype was observed at least ten times. In nucleotides, the CDR3 is TGTGCCAGCAGCTACATCGAGGAGACCCAGTACTTC. It translates to CASSYIEETQYF. The genes are TRBV7-2 and TRBJ2-5; D uncertain. Between the trimmed V and J ends, which lost 4 bases and 5 bases, there was a span of 8 bases. This CDR3 is built from 12 residues. CDR1 and CDR2 from the germline V gene are SGHTA and FQGNSA.

This clonotype was detected a few times. The rearrangement links TRBV13 to TRBJ2-1, with a possible D match to TRBD2 (5 bases). Germline V gives CDR1 PRHDT, CDR2 FYEKMQ (reference sequence). With 5 bases removed from V and 5 bases from J, the gap between germline ends came to 13 bases. The CDR3 is 14 amino acids. The CDR3 DNA follows: TGTGCCAGCAGCCAAACCGGACTGAACAATGAGCAGTTCTTC. It codes for CASSQTGLNNEQFF.

The rearrangement links TRBV5-1 to TRBJ1-2, with TRBD1 identical over 9 bases. J gave up 8 bases and V 4 bases, and 6 bases lay outside the gene matches. The length of the CDR3 is 13 residues. Germline V gene sequence: CDR1 SGHRS, CDR2 YFSETQ. As DNA, the CDR3 is TGCGCCAGCAGCGCCGGACAGGGGTTAGGCTACACCTTC. Amino acids: CASSAGQGLGYTF.

This clonotype showed up just a few times. This chain uses TRBV29-1 with TRBJ2-1; TRBD2 matches at 9 bases. Unmatched junction bases numbered 9, after V lost 4 bases and J lost 8 bases. The V gene's germline CDR1 is SQVTM and CDR2 ANQGSEA. This CDR3 is 14 amino acids long. In DNA form, the CDR3 reads TGCAGCGTTGGGTTAGCGGGAGAATTTGATGAGCAGTTCTTC. The encoded protein is CSVGLAGEFDEQFF.

The J gene is TRBJ2-3, the V gene TRBV7-8; TRBD2 matches 10 bases. The ends lost 1 base at V and 1 base at J; junction bases unmatched: 5. CDR1 and CDR2 from the germline V gene are SGHVS and FQNEAQ. The CDR3 covers 17 residues. CDR3 amino acids: CASSLGGAGGGTDTQYF. CDR3 bases: TGTGCCAGCAGCTTAGGTGGAGCGGGGGGGGGCACAGATACGCAGTATTTT.

The chain carries TRBV29-1 and TRBJ1-1, with TRBD1 as a possible D gene (5 bases). The germline V and J ends were trimmed by 4 bases and 1 base, with 13 bases remaining between them. The germline V gene has CDR1 SQVTM and CDR2 ANQGSEA. There are 14 residues in the CDR3. This chain's CDR3 is CSVGARVSNTEAFF. For the CDR3, the DNA is TGCAGCGTTGGAGCCAGGGTATCGAACACTGAAGCTTTCTTT.

This clonotype was seen at least ten times. This sequence joins TRBV7-9 and TRBJ2-3, with TRBD2 matching over 8 bases. The CDR3 is 15 amino acids. V gave up 3 bases and J gave up 1 base; unmatched junction bases: 3. Per germline, CDR1 SEHNR and CDR2 FQNEAQ (reference sequence). This CDR3 reads CASSFRREGTDTQYF. DNA for the CDR3: TGTGCCAGCAGCTTCAGGCGGGAGGGCACAGATACGCAGTATTTT.

The chain is built from TRBV24-1 and TRBJ2-1, with D perhaps being TRBD1 or TRBD2 (5 bases each). The CDR3 extends over 16 amino acids. The V end was cut by 4 bases, the J end by 2 bases, with 14 bases between. Germline assignment: CDR1 KGHDR and CDR2 SFDVKD. Here the CDR3 reads CATSDEDGTTYNEQFF. The CDR3 DNA sequence: TGTGCCACCAGTGACGAGGACGGGACCACCTACAATGAGCAGTTCTTC.

This clonotype was observed many times. The CDR3, as DNA: TGTGCCAGCAGCTTCATGGACTCCTATAATTCACCCCTCCACTTT. It specifies CASSFMDSYNSPLHF. The gene calls are TRBV5-6 and TRBJ1-6, with unresolved D. V lost 2 bases to trimming and J lost 0 bases, with 6 bases between them. This CDR3 spans 15 amino acids. Germline-derived CDR1 and CDR2 are SGHDT and YYEEEE.

In this sample, this clonotype turned up once. A read error may be the cause here, since a much bigger clone is one base away. V is TRBV11-2 and J is TRBJ1-3; possible D gene TRBD1, 5 bases. The CDR3 is 19 amino acids. The germline V gene has CDR1 SGHAT and CDR2 FQNNGV. Trimming cost V 3 bases and J 2 bases, with 23 bases left between them. The CDR3 is CASSLTGTPKGKTGNTIYF. The CDR3, as DNA: TGTGCCAGCAGCTTGACCGGGACTCCGAAAGGAAAGACTGGAAACACCATATATTTT.

This clonotype has just a few counts. V usage is TRBV6-6 and J usage is TRBJ1-1; 7 bases map to TRBD1. The CDR3 consists of 14 residues. The V segment lost 7 bases and the J segment 1 base; nucleotides outside the gene matches: 6. The germline V gene encodes CDR1 MNHNY and CDR2 SVGAGI (reference sequence). DNA of the CDR3: TGTGCCAGCAAAACAGGGGCTCCGAACACTGAAGCTTTCTTT. The encoded protein is CASKTGAPNTEAFF.

This clonotype was counted ten times or more. The chain has TRBV18 and TRBJ2-1; D remains ambiguous. This CDR3 has 12 residues. The germline gives CDR1 KGHSH, CDR2 LQKENI. V was trimmed by 2 bases and J by 10 bases, leaving 9 bases between them. This CDR3 reads CASSPYLREQFF. The CDR3 bases are TGTGCCAGCTCACCATATTTGCGCGAGCAGTTCTTC. The full variable domain, in which reference TRBV18 and TRBJ2-1 provide the parts outside the CDR3, is NAGVMQNPRHLVRRRGQEARLRCSPMKGHSHVYWYRQLPEEGLKFMVYLQKENIIDESGMPKERFSAEFPKEGPSILRIQQVVRGDSAAYFCASSPYLREQFFGPGTRLTVL.

This clonotype was observed a few times. The genes are TRBV2 and TRBJ1-5, with D possibly being TRBD1 (6 bases). V was trimmed by 5 bases and J by 3 bases, leaving 14 bases between them. The germline V gene encodes CDR1 SNHLY and CDR2 FYNNEI. This CDR3 has 15 amino acids. CDR3 coding DNA: TGTGCCAGCAGTCCGAGACAGGCCCTCAATCAGCCCCAGCATTTT. This codes for CASSPRQALNQPQHF.

This clonotype was observed at least ten times. The chain is built from TRBV7-6 and TRBJ1-1; possibly TRBD1 for D (5 bases). The CDR3 loop spans 16 amino acids. Trimming stripped 0 bases from V and 0 bases from J, with 11 bases between. From germline, CDR1 is SGHVS and CDR2 FNYEAQ. In DNA form, the CDR3 reads TGTGCCAGCAGCTTAGCGCGGCAGGACATGAACACTGAAGCTTTCTTT. Encoded protein: CASSLARQDMNTEAFF.

The sample holds a few counts of this clonotype. The J gene is TRBJ2-2, the V gene TRBV5-5; 8 positions match TRBD2. There are 15 residues in the CDR3. V gave up 5 bases and J gave up 5 bases; unmatched junction bases: 8. CDR1 and CDR2 from the germline V gene are SGHKS and YYEKEE (reference sequence). In DNA, the CDR3 is TGTGCCAGCAGTCGGAGCGGGAGTGATACCGGGGAGCTGTTTTTT. Translation gives CASSRSGSDTGELFF.

This clonotype has a handful of counts. The chain's CDR3 is CASSLTGVDSGNTIYF. CDR3 nucleotides: TGTGCCAGCAGCCTGACAGGGGTCGACTCTGGAAACACCATATATTTT. The chain carries TRBV14 and TRBJ1-3; TRBD1 agrees at 8 bases. V lost 4 bases, J lost 0 bases, and 5 bases stayed unmatched. The CDR3 has 16 amino acids. Germline lookup yields CDR1 SGHDN and CDR2 FVKESK.

The V call is TRBV9, the J call TRBJ1-2; 8 nucleotides agree with TRBD1. CDR3 length: 15 amino acids. Germline CDR1 and CDR2: SGDLS and YYNGEE. V lost 3 bases, J lost 3 bases, and 7 bases stayed unmatched. The CDR3 sequence: CASSARDRLDYGYTF. CDR3 bases: TGTGCCAGCAGCGCCCGGGACAGGTTGGACTATGGCTACACCTTC.

This clonotype was observed at least ten times. The chain has TRBV7-6 and TRBJ1-1; 9 bases map to TRBD1. The CDR3 consists of 14 residues. Germline V CDR1 and CDR2: SGHVS, FNYEAQ. J was trimmed by 6 bases and V by 5 bases; bases with no gene match: 7. CDR3 nucleotide sequence: TGTGCCAGCAGCGCGGGACAGGGAGGCGCTGAAGCTTTCTTT. It is translated as CASSAGQGGAEAFF.

This clonotype occurred many times. This chain connects TRBV7-9 to TRBJ2-2, with D unresolved. This CDR3 has 14 residues. V gave up 3 bases and J gave up 4 bases, with 9 bases separating them. Looked up from germline, CDR1 is SEHNR and CDR2 is FQNEAQ (reference sequence). The CDR3, as DNA: TGTGCCAGCAGCTTCCTAGGTTCCACCGGGGAGCTGTTTTTT. This translates into CASSFLGSTGELFF.

There are many counts of this clonotype. The J gene is TRBJ1-4, the V gene TRBV12-3 or TRBV12-4; the D is unclear. Trimming pared 2 bases from V and 5 bases from J, leaving 6 bases between. The CDR3 contains 13 residues. The CDR3 sequence is CASSLRTNEKLFF. CDR3 nucleotides: TGTGCCAGCAGTTTAAGGACGAATGAAAAACTGTTTTTT.

This clonotype was counted between two and nine times. The chain recombines TRBV18 with TRBJ2-7; TRBD1 aligns across 7 bases. Losses at the gene ends were 3 bases for V and 6 bases for J; bases not matched to a gene: 8. Germline V gives CDR1 KGHSH, CDR2 LQKENI. The CDR3 spans 14 residues. The CDR3 region is CASSPGATGAEQYF. DNA for the CDR3: TGTGCCAGCTCACCCGGGGCTACAGGGGCCGAGCAGTACTTC.

This clonotype appeared many times. The chain's CDR3 is CASSPTGTYTEAFF. The CDR3 DNA reads as TGTGCCAGCAGCCCGACAGGGACCTACACTGAAGCTTTCTTT. The chain recombines TRBV7-2 with TRBJ1-1, with 7 bases fitting TRBD1. The CDR3 has 14 residues. From germline, CDR1 is SGHTA and CDR2 FQGNSA. After removal of 5 bases from V and 3 bases from J, the junction contained 6 bases not matched to a gene. Looking up the rest from reference TRBV7-2 and TRBJ1-1 gives the full variable domain: GAGVSQSPSNKVTEKGKDVELRCDPISGHTALYWYRQSLGQGLEFLIYFQGNSAPDKSGLPSDRFSAERTGGSVSTLTIQRTQQEDSAVYLCASSPTGTYTEAFFGQGTRLTVV.

The rearrangement links TRBV5-4 to TRBJ2-1; 8 nucleotides match TRBD2. Germline V lookup: CDR1 SGHNT, CDR2 YYREEE (reference sequence). The CDR3 has 15 residues. V gave up 4 bases and J gave up 7 bases; unmatched junction bases: 10. CDR3 coding DNA: TGTGCCAGCAGCCTTCCTGGACTAGCAACGAATGAGCAGTTCTTC. As protein: CASSLPGLATNEQFF.

The J gene is TRBJ1-1, the V gene TRBV27; possible D gene TRBD1, 6 bases. The CDR3 runs 13 residues. V was cut by 1 base and J by 10 bases, with 13 bases left in between. Germline V CDR1 and CDR2: MNHEY, SMNVEV (reference sequence). The CDR3 sequence: CASSLFDGQTAFF. The CDR3 DNA sequence: TGTGCCAGCAGTTTATTCGACGGACAGACAGCTTTCTTT.

The rearrangement uses TRBV5-4 and TRBJ2-5; D may be TRBD1 (5 bases). The germline V and J ends were trimmed by 7 bases and 5 bases, with 18 bases remaining between them. Germline CDR1 and CDR2: SGHNT and YYREEE (reference sequence). The CDR3 has 14 residues. For the CDR3, the DNA is TGTGCCAGCGGAAAACCCCAGGGCGGCGAGACCCAGTACTTC. It codes for CASGKPQGGETQYF. Together with reference TRBV5-4 and TRBJ2-5, the CDR3 gives the full variable domain: ETGVTQSPTHLIKTRGQQVTLRCSSQSGHNTVSWYQQALGQGPQFIFQYYREEENGRGNFPPRFSGLQFPNYSSELNVNALELDDSALYLCASGKPQGGETQYFGPGTRLLVL.

J is TRBJ2-7 and V is TRBV29-1, with D perhaps TRBD2 (6 bases). CDR1 and CDR2 (germline): SQVTM, ANQGSEA. The V gene lost 5 bases and the J gene lost 3 bases, with 20 bases spanning the gap. The CDR3 is 15 residues long. CDR3 sequence: CSVSAPWGGNYEQYF. In DNA, the CDR3 is TGCAGCGTTAGCGCCCCTTGGGGCGGGAACTACGAGCAGTACTTC.

This clonotype was found a few times. The CDR3 sequence: CASRGADSPLHF. The CDR3 nucleotides are TGTGCCAGTAGAGGGGCCGATTCACCCCTCCACTTT. The rearrangement links TRBV19 to TRBJ1-6; D perhaps matches TRBD1 (5 bases). Germline V CDR1 and CDR2: LNHDA, SQIVND (reference sequence). The CDR3 has 12 amino acids. Deletions cut 6 bases from V and 8 bases from J, with 8 bases between.

Many counts were recorded for this clonotype. The chain combines TRBV7-8 with TRBJ2-4, with 7 bases lining up with TRBD2. The ends lost 6 bases at V and 3 bases at J; junction bases unmatched: 11. This CDR3 has 16 residues. CDR1 and CDR2 (germline): SGHVS, FQNEAQ. CDR3 protein: CASSSNSGSGKNIQYF. CDR3 in DNA: TGTGCCAGCAGTTCAAATAGCGGGTCGGGCAAAAACATTCAGTACTTC.